The 25 T cell receptor beta chains below were found in one sample sequenced in a study of PD-L1 blockade in urothelial cancer. Method: immunoSEQ multiplex PCR; TCRdb's copy keeps in-frame clones and lacks some. The sample contains about 84,000 clones, 82% of which appear only once. The sequencing used PBMCs, collected around atezolizumab (anti-PD-L1) treatment. The receptors stem from a man in his 70s with urothelial cancer.

This chain connects TRBV19 to TRBJ2-1; 9 bases agree with TRBD2. V was clipped by 10 bases and J by 9 bases; unmatched bases: 10. CDR1 and CDR2 (germline): LNHDA, SQIVND (reference sequence). This CDR3 spans 13 amino acids. The CDR3 region is CATARREGGEQFF. The DNA of the CDR3 is TGTGCCACCGCTCGGCGGGAGGGAGGTGAGCAGTTCTTC.

The J gene is TRBJ2-7, the V gene TRBV19; D possibly corresponds to TRBD2 (5 bases). Germline-derived CDR1 and CDR2 are LNHDA and SQIVND (reference sequence). CDR3 size: 12 residues. V was clipped by 6 bases and J by 6 bases, with 12 bases between them. The chain's CDR3 is CASRPGEGEQYF. CDR3 bases: TGTGCCAGTAGGCCCGGCGAGGGCGAGCAGTACTTC. Full variable domain (remainder filled in from reference TRBV19 and TRBJ2-7): DGGITQSPKYLFRKEGQNVTLSCEQNLNHDAMYWYRQDPGQGLRLIYYSQIVNDFQKGDIAEGYSVSREKKESFPLTVTSAQKNPTAFYLCASRPGEGEQYFGPGTRLTVT.

The chain combines TRBV19 with TRBJ2-3, with TRBD1 identical over 10 bases. This CDR3 region has 15 residues. The V segment lost 2 bases and the J segment 4 bases; nucleotides outside the gene matches: 3. Germline CDR1 LNHDA, CDR2 SQIVND (reference sequence). CDR3 residues: CASSIRGTGADTQYF. The CDR3 DNA reads TGTGCCAGTAGTATACGTGGGACAGGGGCAGATACGCAGTATTTT.

The genes are TRBV7-2 and TRBJ2-5; 8 bases fit TRBD2. CDR3 length equals 16 residues. V gave up 4 bases and J gave up 1 base; unmatched junction bases: 8. Germline CDR1 and CDR2: SGHTA and FQGNSA. The chain's CDR3 is CASSSELAASQETQYF. The CDR3 DNA sequence: TGTGCCAGCAGCTCCGAACTAGCGGCCTCCCAAGAGACCCAGTACTTC.

A single count supports this clone. V and J are TRBV27 and TRBJ2-1; perhaps TRBD2 as D (5 bases). The V and J ends lost 0 bases and 5 bases respectively, with 11 bases between them. The germline CDR1 and CDR2 sequences are MNHEY and SMNVEV (reference sequence). The CDR3 totals 15 residues. The CDR3 spells CASSLSGLADNEQFF. Written as DNA, the CDR3 is TGTGCCAGCAGTTTATCTGGACTCGCAGACAATGAGCAGTTCTTC.

This clone was recorded only once. The CDR3 sequence: CASSAGEGDGYTF. The CDR3 coding sequence is TGTGCCAGTAGTGCAGGGGAGGGGGATGGCTACACCTTC. This chain uses TRBV19 with TRBJ1-2, with a tentative D call TRBD1 (6 bases). CDR3 length equals 13 residues. The V gene lost 5 bases and the J gene lost 6 bases, with 13 bases spanning the gap. The germline gives CDR1 LNHDA, CDR2 SQIVND (reference sequence).

V gene TRBV2 combines with J gene TRBJ2-3; 11 nucleotides match TRBD2. The CDR3 is 17 amino acids. Germline CDR1 and CDR2: SNHLY and FYNNEI. After removal of 4 bases from V and 1 base from J, the junction contained 7 bases not matched to a gene. The CDR3 DNA reads TGTGCCAGCAGTGGGGGGGTGGGACTAGCGGGCACAGATACGCAGTATTTT. This gives the protein CASSGGVGLAGTDTQYF.

The chain recombines TRBV11-3 with TRBJ2-2, with TRBD2 matching over 14 bases. Germline CDR1 is SGHNT and CDR2 is YENEEA. There are 17 residues in the CDR3. After removal of 5 bases from V and 7 bases from J, the junction contained 9 bases not matched to a gene. CDR3 sequence reads: CASSATSGRASGGELFF. In DNA, the CDR3 is TGTGCCAGCAGCGCGACTAGCGGGAGGGCCTCGGGCGGGGAGCTGTTTTTT.

V usage is TRBV18 and J usage is TRBJ1-1; 10 bases map to TRBD1. The CDR3 extends over 15 amino acids. In germline, CDR1 is KGHSH, CDR2 LQKENI. With 1 base clipped from V and 5 bases from J, the junction kept 4 bases outside the gene matches. The DNA of the CDR3 is TGTGCCAGCTCACCACTAGGGACAGGGGAAACTGAAGCTTTCTTT. Translating it yields CASSPLGTGETEAFF.

This chain uses TRBV19 with TRBJ2-2; D ambiguous. V was clipped by 9 bases and J by 6 bases, with 8 bases between them. The germline gives CDR1 LNHDA, CDR2 SQIVND (reference sequence). The CDR3 length is 11 residues. The CDR3 here is CASRYSGELFF. The CDR3, as DNA: TGTGCCAGCCGGTACTCCGGGGAGCTGTTTTTT. Using reference TRBV19 and TRBJ2-2 for the parts outside the CDR3, the full variable domain is DGGITQSPKYLFRKEGQNVTLSCEQNLNHDAMYWYRQDPGQGLRLIYYSQIVNDFQKGDIAEGYSVSREKKESFPLTVTSAQKNPTAFYLCASRYSGELFFGEGSRLTVL.

V gene TRBV5-4 combines with J gene TRBJ2-1; TRBD2 agrees at 10 bases. V lost 0 bases, J lost 5 bases, and 2 bases stayed unmatched. CDR1 SGHNT and CDR2 YYREEE come from the germline V gene (reference sequence). The CDR3 covers 15 residues. The CDR3 coding sequence is TGTGCCAGCAGCTTGGGTGGACTAGCGGACAATGAGCAGTTCTTC. Translating gives CASSLGGLADNEQFF.

This chain connects TRBV5-5 to TRBJ1-6, with D perhaps matching TRBD1 (5 bases). The V and J ends lost 3 bases and 5 bases respectively, with 12 bases between them. This CDR3 is built from 15 residues. Germline values: CDR1 SGHKS, CDR2 YYEKEE (reference sequence). The CDR3 protein is CASSWGGGHNSPLHF. DNA of the CDR3: TGTGCCAGCAGCTGGGGGGGAGGGCATAATTCACCCCTCCACTTT.

The chain uses TRBV10-3 and TRBJ2-5, with D maybe TRBD1 (5 bases). Trimming took 6 bases from V and 7 from J, leaving 18 bases between them. Germline values: CDR1 ENHRY, CDR2 SYGVKD. The CDR3 contains 14 residues. The CDR3: CAISPTETPRTQYF. The DNA for the CDR3 is TGTGCCATCAGCCCGACAGAGACCCCCAGGACCCAGTACTTC.

This clone has a handful of counts. This sequence joins TRBV5-4 and TRBJ1-5; D remains ambiguous. Trimming removed 4 bases from V and 5 bases from J, with 10 bases in between. The CDR3 runs to 13 residues. Per the germline V gene, CDR1 is SGHNT and CDR2 is YYREEE (reference sequence). The CDR3 loop reads CASSLEQDQPQHF. The CDR3 DNA sequence: TGTGCCAGCAGCCTGGAGCAGGATCAGCCCCAGCATTTT.

The gene calls are TRBV7-2 and TRBJ2-3; 7 positions match TRBD2. V was pared by 4 bases and J by 0 bases, with 7 bases of the junction left unmatched. Germline assignment: CDR1 SGHTA and CDR2 FQGNSA. The CDR3 covers 16 residues. CDR3 sequence (DNA): TGTGCCAGCAGCTCCCAGGGAGGGATGAGCACAGATACGCAGTATTTT. Its protein product is CASSSQGGMSTDTQYF.

V gene TRBV2 combines with J gene TRBJ2-5, with D hard to call. Germline V gives CDR1 SNHLY, CDR2 FYNNEI. The CDR3 has 15 amino acids. With 4 bases removed from V and 2 bases from J, the gap between germline ends came to 14 bases. CDR3 region: CASSADGPTQETQYF. The CDR3 bases are TGTGCCAGCAGTGCCGATGGGCCCACTCAAGAGACCCAGTACTTC.

This clone has more than one count but fewer than ten. The chain is built from TRBV6-1 and TRBJ1-2, with a tentative D call TRBD1 (5 bases). Trimming pared 3 bases from V and 5 bases from J, leaving 10 bases between. CDR1 is MNHNS and CDR2 is SASEGT in the germline V gene. This CDR3 comprises 13 residues. This CDR3 is CASSEPGWYGYTF. DNA of the CDR3: TGTGCCAGCAGTGAGCCAGGGTGGTATGGCTACACCTTC.

This chain connects TRBV7-9 to TRBJ1-1; TRBD1 aligns across 11 bases. The germline V gene has CDR1 SEHNR and CDR2 FQNEAQ (reference sequence). V was clipped by 6 bases and J by 5 bases; unmatched bases: 8. The CDR3 is 15 amino acids. This CDR3 is CASRKRTGGNTEAFF. DNA for the CDR3: TGTGCCAGCAGAAAACGGACAGGGGGCAATACTGAAGCTTTCTTT.

In its sample, this clone was seen once. The V call is TRBV6-5, the J call TRBJ1-1; possible D gene TRBD1, 5 bases. The CDR3 contains 14 residues. Trimming shortened V by 5 bases and J by 11 bases, and 21 bases separated the two germline ends. Germline CDR1 reads MNHEY; CDR2 reads SVGAGI. The CDR3 here is CASSQQRARGLAFF. The CDR3 DNA follows: TGTGCCAGCAGTCAACAGCGGGCGAGGGGCTTGGCTTTCTTT.

This clone was seen more than once but under ten times. The chain uses TRBV18 and TRBJ2-7, with 7 bases lining up with TRBD2. The CDR3 length is 14 residues. V lost 0 bases and J lost 3; bases outside the gene matches: 2. Germline V lookup: CDR1 KGHSH, CDR2 LQKENI. CDR3 residues: CASSPPGGNYEQYF. For the CDR3, the DNA is TGTGCCAGCTCACCACCGGGGGGGAACTACGAGCAGTACTTC.

V and J are TRBV6-5 and TRBJ2-3; tentative D call: TRBD2 (6 bases). This CDR3 is built from 14 residues. Per the germline V gene, CDR1 is MNHEY and CDR2 is SVGAGI. V shed 6 bases and J shed 5 bases, with 15 bases lying between them. The CDR3 sequence: CASSPWGGGDTQYF. CDR3 sequence (DNA): TGTGCCAGCAGCCCGTGGGGAGGCGGAGATACGCAGTATTTT.

The J gene is TRBJ2-1, the V gene TRBV5-4; 9 bases line up with TRBD1. The CDR3 is 14 residues long. J was trimmed by 5 bases and V by 7 bases; bases with no gene match: 7. Looked up from germline, CDR1 is SGHNT and CDR2 is YYREEE (reference sequence). This CDR3 is CASRRDRANNEQFF. As DNA, the CDR3 is TGTGCCAGCCGAAGGGACAGGGCGAACAATGAGCAGTTCTTC.

Only a few counts were recorded for this clone. CDR3 DNA: TGTGCCAGCAGCGCCCGGGCTAGCGGGAGTAGGAATGAGCAGTTCTTC. Protein product: CASSARASGSRNEQFF. The J gene is TRBJ2-1, the V gene TRBV7-8, with TRBD2 identical over 10 bases. Germline assignment: CDR1 SGHVS and CDR2 FQNEAQ. Unmatched junction bases numbered 11, after V lost 5 bases and J lost 7 bases. The CDR3 runs 16 residues.

V gene TRBV9 combines with J gene TRBJ2-5, with TRBD2 matching over 7 bases. The CDR3 is 15 residues long. V lost 0 bases, J lost 4 bases, and 6 bases stayed unmatched. The germline V gene encodes CDR1 SGDLS and CDR2 YYNGEE. Here the CDR3 DNA reads TGTGCCAGCAGCGTAGGTTGGGAGGGTAGAGAGACCCAGTACTTC. It yields the protein CASSVGWEGRETQYF.

The rearrangement links TRBV4-2 to TRBJ2-7; 9 positions match TRBD2. CDR1 is LGHNA, CDR2 YNFKEQ, per germline. This CDR3 has 16 residues. Trimming took 4 bases from V and 2 from J; bases not matched to a gene: 9. The CDR3 reads CASSPQASGETYEQYF. CDR3 nucleotides: TGTGCCAGCAGCCCTCAGGCTAGCGGGGAAACCTACGAGCAGTACTTC.